The clone carrying this T cell receptor (beta chain) was picked up a small number of times. The protocol was immunoSEQ multiplex PCR, while the TCRdb copy is restricted to in-frame clones and leaves out a portion. The table records about 160,000 clones, about 80% of them present only once. These data originate in a study of blood T cell repertoires in COVID-19. Unmatched junction bases numbered 7, after V lost 3 bases and J lost 7 bases. The CDR3 totals 15 residues. The germline CDR1 and CDR2 sequences are SGDLS and YYNGEE. The chain employs TRBV9 and TRBJ1-6; 7 bases align to TRBD1. The sequence was collected from a man between 65 and 85 years old with acute or convalescent COVID-19. The source material was peripheral blood. CDR3 in amino acids: CASSGSGTENSPLHF. CDR3 nucleotides: TGTGCCAGCAGCGGCTCCGGGACAGAGAATTCACCCCTCCACTTT.